One sample yielded the 18 T cell receptor beta chains listed below, sequenced in a study of blood T cell repertoires in COVID-19 (dated by TCRdb to the early 2020s). The method behind the library was the immunoSEQ multiplex PCR assay. TCRdb limited this immuneACCESS table to in-frame rearrangements with V and J called. A share of clones is missing; checked studies link under half to unresolved V genes, and the rest is unexplained. The sample records 78,000 or so clones, roughly 82% of which are singletons. Of the sample, about an eighth is held by the ten largest clones. Sequencing was carried out using peripheral blood. Receptor source: an elderly man with acute or convalescent COVID-19.

This clone occurred a few times. The chain uses TRBV14 and TRBJ1-3; 11 nucleotides match TRBD1. The CDR3 sequence is 15 residues long. Losses at the gene ends were 4 bases for V and 2 bases for J; bases not matched to a gene: 1. CDR1 is SGHDN and CDR2 is FVKESK in the germline V gene. The CDR3 reads CASSPDRGPGNTIYF. CDR3 bases: TGTGCCAGCAGCCCGGACAGGGGGCCTGGAAACACCATATATTTT. The full variable domain, in which reference TRBV14 and TRBJ1-3 provide the parts outside the CDR3, is EAGVTQFPSHSVIEKGQTVTLRCDPISGHDNLYWYRRVMGKEIKFLLHFVKESKQDESGMPNNRFLAERTGGTYSTLKVQPAELEDSGVYFCASSPDRGPGNTIYFGEGSWLTVV.

The chain employs TRBV19 and TRBJ1-3, with unresolved D. V shed 7 bases and J shed 0 bases, with 19 bases lying between them. This CDR3 comprises 17 residues. Germline CDR1 is LNHDA and CDR2 is SQIVND (reference sequence). The CDR3 DNA is TGTGCCAGTAAAGATACGTGGGCGTCGAGCTCTGGAAACACCATATATTTT. Translation: CASKDTWASSSGNTIYF. Based on the CDR3 plus reference TRBV19 and TRBJ1-3, the full variable domain is DGGITQSPKYLFRKEGQNVTLSCEQNLNHDAMYWYRQDPGQGLRLIYYSQIVNDFQKGDIAEGYSVSREKKESFPLTVTSAQKNPTAFYLCASKDTWASSSGNTIYFGEGSWLTVV.

The V call is TRBV27, the J call TRBJ1-4; 8 bases are shared with TRBD1. The CDR3 spans 17 residues. Germline V gene data show CDR1 as MNHEY and CDR2 as SMNVEV (reference sequence). V lost 5 bases, J lost 3 bases, and 11 bases stayed unmatched. The DNA of the CDR3 is TGTGCCAGCAGTCCAGGGGACAGGTTACCGTCTAATGAAAAACTGTTTTTT. Translating gives CASSPGDRLPSNEKLFF.

V and J are TRBV30 and TRBJ2-2; D possibly corresponds to TRBD2 (6 bases). CDR1 is GTSNPN, CDR2 SVGIG, per germline (reference sequence). CDR3 size: 13 residues. Trimming took off 7 bases at V and 2 bases at J, with 11 bases between the two ends. CDR3 sequence (DNA): TGTGCCTCCCCGGGAGACAACACCGGGGAGCTGTTTTTT. Protein sequence: CASPGDNTGELFF.

The chain combines TRBV7-3 with TRBJ1-1; 8 nucleotides align to TRBD1. V lost 4 bases and J lost 5; bases outside the gene matches: 3. The CDR3 is 13 amino acids. CDR1 is SGHTA, CDR2 FQGTGA, per germline. Here the CDR3 DNA reads TGTGCCAGCAGCTCCGGACAGGGAACTGAAGCTTTCTTT. It codes for CASSSGQGTEAFF.

This chain links TRBV3-1 (or the pseudogene TRBV3-2) with TRBJ2-5, with 8 bases aligning to TRBD2. The CDR3 sequence is 17 residues long. Per the germline V gene, CDR1 is LGHDT and CDR2 is YNNKEL (reference sequence). After removal of 1 base from V and 3 bases from J, the junction contained 10 bases not matched to a gene. The CDR3 is CASSQAPAGVPKETQYF. The CDR3 DNA reads TGTGCCAGCAGCCAAGCCCCAGCGGGGGTTCCCAAAGAGACCCAGTACTTC.

The chain has TRBV7-8 and TRBJ1-4; D gene unclear. CDR1 SGHVS and CDR2 FQNEAQ come from the germline V gene. V lost 4 bases to trimming and J lost 0 bases, with 9 bases between them. This CDR3 is 15 amino acids long. This CDR3 is CASSSTVATNEKLFF. CDR3 DNA: TGTGCCAGCAGCTCCACGGTCGCAACTAATGAAAAACTGTTTTTT.

This sequence joins TRBV6-1 and TRBJ1-2; unclear D gene. Trimming took 1 base from V and 4 from J, leaving 10 bases between them. The CDR3 totals 14 residues. CDR1 and CDR2 (germline): MNHNS, SASEGT. In DNA form, the CDR3 reads TGTGCCAGCAGTGAAGGCCCAAACAGCTATGGCTACACCTTC. Residues: CASSEGPNSYGYTF.

This chain uses TRBV27 with TRBJ1-2; 12 bases align to TRBD1. With 4 bases clipped from V and 8 bases from J, the junction kept 5 bases outside the gene matches. From germline, CDR1 is MNHEY and CDR2 SMNVEV (reference sequence). The CDR3 length is 14 residues. CDR3: CASSSGQGARGYTF. The CDR3 DNA is TGTGCCAGCAGTTCGGGACAGGGGGCACGGGGCTACACCTTC.

This chain connects TRBV7-3 to TRBJ2-3; TRBD2 matches at 8 bases. Germline values: CDR1 SGHTA, CDR2 FQGTGA. The CDR3 covers 15 residues. V lost 5 bases to trimming and J lost 5 bases; unmatched junction nucleotides: 9. Here the CDR3 reads CASSPLGGAEDTQYF. CDR3 DNA: TGTGCCAGCAGCCCTCTCGGGGGGGCGGAAGATACGCAGTATTTT.

This clone came up a few times. V gene TRBV11-2 combines with J gene TRBJ1-2; D gene unclear. Trimming shortened V by 0 bases and J by 6 bases, and 8 bases separated the two germline ends. This CDR3 has 13 residues. Germline CDR1 SGHAT, CDR2 FQNNGV. CDR3 amino acids: CASSLEPRHGYTF. The CDR3 nucleotides read TGTGCCAGCAGCTTAGAACCCAGGCATGGCTACACCTTC.

This clone was counted a single time. V gene TRBV24-1 combines with J gene TRBJ2-3, with TRBD2 identical over 7 bases. Germline lookup yields CDR1 KGHDR and CDR2 SFDVKD. The CDR3 is 19 residues long. J gave up 4 bases and V 2 bases, and 17 bases lay outside the gene matches. In DNA form, the CDR3 reads TGTGCCACCAGTGATTCCAACCCAGTGGTAGCGGGTGATTCAGATACGCAGTATTTT. Encoded protein: CATSDSNPVVAGDSDTQYF.

The chain uses TRBV7-9 and TRBJ1-6; no clear D gene. The CDR3 runs to 12 residues. V dropped 2 bases and J dropped 9 bases, with 5 bases sitting between them. CDR1 is SEHNR and CDR2 is FQNEAQ in the germline V gene (reference sequence). The CDR3: CASSLPGSPLHF. CDR3 DNA: TGTGCCAGCAGCTTACCGGGTTCACCCCTCCACTTT.

The V call is TRBV2, the J call TRBJ2-1; 7 bases are shared with TRBD1. V was clipped by 7 bases and J by 3 bases; unmatched bases: 3. The CDR3 sequence is 13 residues long. The germline CDR1 and CDR2 sequences are SNHLY and FYNNEI. The CDR3 loop is CASKGQVYNEQFF. CDR3 bases: TGTGCCAGCAAAGGACAGGTCTACAATGAGCAGTTCTTC.

Points on this clone: A junction boundary mismatches the germline segment, possibly from a read error. The rearrangement links TRBV7-9 to TRBJ2-3; tentatively, D is TRBD2 (5 bases). Germline CDR1 is SEHNR and CDR2 is FQNEAQ (reference sequence). This CDR3 comprises 13 residues. The CDR3 loop reads CASSLGLDATGNF. CDR3 nucleotides: TGTGCCAGCAGCTTAGGCCTTGACGCCACGGGAAATTTT.

The V call is TRBV10-2, the J call TRBJ1-4; D might be TRBD1 (5 bases). Trimming took 3 bases from V and 8 from J, leaving 16 bases between them. Germline CDR1 reads WSHSY; CDR2 reads SAAADI. The CDR3 contains 15 residues. The CDR3 region is CASSDGRVGGEKLFF. Written as DNA, the CDR3 is TGCGCCAGCAGTGACGGTCGCGTGGGGGGGGAAAAACTGTTTTTT.

The V and J genes are TRBV9 and TRBJ2-2; 12 bases line up with TRBD2. CDR3 length equals 18 residues. Per the germline V gene, CDR1 is SGDLS and CDR2 is YYNGEE. Unmatched junction bases numbered 7, after V lost 4 bases and J lost 0 bases. CDR3 sequence reads: CASSSGLAGTTNTGELFF. In DNA form, the CDR3 reads TGTGCCAGCAGCTCGGGACTAGCGGGTACCACGAACACCGGGGAGCTGTTTTTT.

This clone was seen once. This chain uses TRBV7-9 with TRBJ1-4; 8 nucleotides agree with TRBD1. This CDR3 has 13 residues. V dropped 6 bases and J dropped 7; count of bases not matched to a gene: 4. Germline values: CDR1 SEHNR, CDR2 FQNEAQ (reference sequence). CDR3 nucleotides: TGTGCCAGCAGAGGGACAGGCGTTGAAAAACTGTTTTTT. Its protein is CASRGTGVEKLFF.